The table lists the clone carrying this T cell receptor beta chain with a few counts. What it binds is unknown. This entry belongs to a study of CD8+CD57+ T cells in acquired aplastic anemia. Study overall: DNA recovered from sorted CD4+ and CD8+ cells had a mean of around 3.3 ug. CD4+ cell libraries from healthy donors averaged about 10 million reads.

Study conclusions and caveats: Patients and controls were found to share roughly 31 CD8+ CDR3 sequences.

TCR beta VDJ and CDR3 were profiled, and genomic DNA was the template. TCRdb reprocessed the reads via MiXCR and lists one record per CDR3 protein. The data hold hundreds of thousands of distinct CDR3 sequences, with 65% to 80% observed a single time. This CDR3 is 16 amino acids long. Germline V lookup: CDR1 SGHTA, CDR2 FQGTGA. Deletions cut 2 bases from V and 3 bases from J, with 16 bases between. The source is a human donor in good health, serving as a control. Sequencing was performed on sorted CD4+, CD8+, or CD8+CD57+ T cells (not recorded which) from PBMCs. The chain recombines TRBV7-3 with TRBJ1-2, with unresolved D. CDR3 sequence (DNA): TGTGCCAGCAGCTTAGGCCGTAGACGGGATCACTATGGCTACACCTTC. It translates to CASSLGRRRDHYGYTF.